This TCR beta chain was recovered during a study of PD-L1 blockade in urothelial cancer. Only in-frame clones appear in the TCRdb table, and some are missing; sequencing was by immunoSEQ multiplex PCR. The sample records 100,000 to 150,000 clones, around 85% being singletons. Time point meaning: pretreatment peripheral blood. CDR3 length: 15 residues. CDR1 is LNHDA and CDR2 is SQIVND in the germline V gene (reference sequence). Trimming cost V 6 bases and J 4 bases; bases outside gene matches: 6. This specimen consisted of PBMCs, obtained around atezolizumab (anti-PD-L1) treatment. This receptor was obtained from a man in his fifties with urothelial cancer. The chain is built from TRBV19 and TRBJ1-6; TRBD1 agrees at 7 bases. CDR3 bases: TGTGCCAGTAGCGGGACAGCCTTTTATAATTCACCCCTCCACTTT. Its translation: CASSGTAFYNSPLHF.